Listed here are 14 T cell receptor beta chains from one sample, sequenced in a study of blood T cell repertoires in COVID-19 (dated by TCRdb to 2019 to 2021). To prepare the library, the immunoSEQ multiplex PCR assay was applied. Drawn from immuneACCESS, this table holds only the in-frame rearrangements with V and J called that TCRdb kept. Clones are partly lost; checked studies trace under half to an unresolved V gene and leave the rest unexplained. This sample holds more than 110,000 clones; approximately 84% were observed only once. The ten largest clones take up 44% of the sample. The specimen was peripheral blood. The receptors shown here come from a human donor in a cohort sampled during active COVID-19.

The gene calls are TRBV4-3 and TRBJ2-1; tentative D call: TRBD2 (6 bases). Trimming removed 0 bases at V and 10 bases at J, with 19 bases between. CDR3 size: 16 residues. CDR1 LGHNA and CDR2 YSLEER come from the germline V gene. For the CDR3, the DNA is TGCGCCAGCAGCCAAGATCCGAGACCGGGGGACGGCGAGCAGTTCTTC. Amino acid sequence: CASSQDPRPGDGEQFF.

This rearrangement joins TRBV7-3 to TRBJ1-2, with 7 bases that match TRBD1. V was pared by 5 bases and J by 6 bases, with 6 bases of the junction left unmatched. Germline V gene data show CDR1 as SGHTA and CDR2 as FQGTGA. This CDR3 has 13 residues. CDR3 sequence (DNA): TGTGCCAGCAGCCGGGACAGCCAGGATGGCTACACCTTC. This gives the protein CASSRDSQDGYTF.

This chain links TRBV7-2 with TRBJ2-1; 9 bases fit TRBD2. J lost 11 bases, V lost 3 bases, and 11 bases had no gene match. The germline V gene has CDR1 SGHTA and CDR2 FQGNSA. The CDR3 runs to 15 residues. Here the CDR3 reads CASSLARRSGGKQFF. The CDR3 coding sequence is TGTGCCAGCAGCTTGGCGAGACGGAGCGGGGGGAAGCAGTTCTTC.

This chain joins TRBV6-5 and TRBJ1-5; the D gene is possibly TRBD1 (6 bases). This CDR3 has 14 residues. V gave up 8 bases and J gave up 2 bases, with 13 bases separating them. Germline CDR1 and CDR2: MNHEY and SVGAGI. In DNA form, the CDR3 reads TGTGCCAGCGGGGGATCAGGGGGCAATCAGCCCCAGCATTTT. It yields the protein CASGGSGGNQPQHF.

The sample holds a few counts of this clone. This rearrangement joins TRBV6-5 to TRBJ1-4; TRBD1 might be the D (5 bases). The CDR3 spans 15 residues. Trimming took 6 bases from V and 7 from J, leaving 18 bases between them. Germline V gives CDR1 MNHEY, CDR2 SVGAGI. The CDR3 region is CASRGMGRGGEKLFF. The CDR3 DNA reads as TGTGCCAGCAGGGGGATGGGGAGGGGTGGTGAAAAACTGTTTTTT.

The CDR3 DNA reads as TGTGCCAGCAGCTTCCGGGGGTCCTACAATGAGCAGTTCTTC. Protein sequence: CASSFRGSYNEQFF. The chain uses TRBV11-3 and TRBJ2-1, with D possibly TRBD2 on 6 matching bases. Trimming took off 3 bases at V and 1 base at J, with 7 bases between the two ends. The germline V gene encodes CDR1 SGHNT and CDR2 YENEEA. CDR3 length equals 14 residues.

This clone was observed a single time. The chain carries TRBV9 and TRBJ1-2; D not resolved. Per germline, CDR1 SGDLS and CDR2 YYNGEE. The CDR3 contains 14 residues. The V end was cut by 4 bases, the J end by 1 base, with 11 bases between. CDR3 in amino acids: CASSLTEFNYGYTF. The CDR3 DNA sequence: TGTGCCAGCAGCCTCACAGAGTTTAACTATGGCTACACCTTC.

The chain links TRBV5-1 to TRBJ2-2, with 9 nucleotides matching TRBD1. Looked up from germline, CDR1 is SGHRS and CDR2 is YFSETQ. The V gene end was trimmed by 3 bases and the J gene end by 2 bases; junction bases not matched to a gene: 2. This CDR3 comprises 15 residues. The CDR3 spells CASSWTGDNTGELFF. The DNA of the CDR3 is TGCGCCAGCAGCTGGACAGGGGATAACACCGGGGAGCTGTTTTTT.

This clone is a singleton in its sample. V and J are TRBV7-6 and TRBJ2-3; 10 bases match TRBD2. V lost 0 bases and J lost 5; bases outside the gene matches: 11. The CDR3 sequence is 18 residues long. Germline V gene sequence: CDR1 SGHVS, CDR2 FNYEAQ. The CDR3 loop is CASSLAPTSGRARDTQYF. The CDR3 nucleotides are TGTGCCAGCAGCTTAGCTCCCACCAGCGGGAGGGCGAGAGATACGCAGTATTTT. The entire variable domain, with the rest obtained from reference TRBV7-6 and TRBJ2-3, is as follows: GAGVSQSPRYKVTKRGQDVALRCDPISGHVSLYWYRQALGQGPEFLTYFNYEAQQDKSGLPNDRFSAERPEGSISTLTIQRTEQRDSAMYRCASSLAPTSGRARDTQYFGPGTRLTVL.

The J gene is TRBJ2-7, the V gene TRBV6-2 or TRBV6-3; 9 bases map to TRBD2. This CDR3 is 14 amino acids long. The J segment lost 3 bases and the V segment lost 4 bases, leaving 4 bases of the junction unmatched. Germline values: CDR1 MNHEY, CDR2 SVGEGT. The CDR3 here is CASSSSGRFYEQYV. The CDR3 coding sequence is TGTGCCAGCAGTTCCAGCGGGAGGTTCTACGAGCAGTACGTC.

This chain uses TRBV3-1 (or the pseudogene TRBV3-2) with TRBJ1-5, with TRBD1 matching over 7 bases. The CDR3 has 17 amino acids. After removal of 2 bases from V and 6 bases from J, the junction contained 13 bases not matched to a gene. Germline V gene sequence: CDR1 LGHDT, CDR2 YNNKEL (reference sequence). The chain's CDR3 is CASSQNSGRGKAQPQHF. The CDR3 DNA sequence: TGTGCCAGCAGCCAAAATTCTGGCAGGGGGAAGGCTCAGCCCCAGCATTTT.

The CDR3 nucleotides are TGTGCCAGCAGTCGACTAAGGGCACAAGAGACCCAGTACTTC. It encodes CASSRLRAQETQYF. The chain joins TRBV11-3 to TRBJ2-5; a possible D gene is TRBD2 (5 bases). The CDR3 runs 14 residues. Germline lookup yields CDR1 SGHNT and CDR2 YENEEA. The V gene lost 6 bases and the J gene lost 2 bases, with 13 bases spanning the gap.

In its sample, this clone was seen once. V usage is TRBV5-4 and J usage is TRBJ1-1; 7 nucleotides align to TRBD1. After removal of 0 bases from V and 5 bases from J, the junction contained 4 bases not matched to a gene. CDR3 length equals 14 residues. Germline CDR1 reads SGHNT; CDR2 reads YYREEE (reference sequence). CDR3 DNA sequence: TGTGCCAGCAGCTTGGTGGCAGGGGGGACTGAAGCTTTCTTT. Translated, it gives CASSLVAGGTEAFF.

This chain links TRBV5-5 with TRBJ1-5; TRBD1 aligns across 7 bases. Germline CDR1 SGHKS, CDR2 YYEKEE (reference sequence). The CDR3 extends over 16 amino acids. V was clipped by 1 base and J by 2 bases; unmatched bases: 6. The CDR3 region is CASSLYSGTGNQPQHF. The DNA for the CDR3 is TGTGCCAGCAGCTTGTATTCTGGGACAGGCAATCAGCCCCAGCATTTT.